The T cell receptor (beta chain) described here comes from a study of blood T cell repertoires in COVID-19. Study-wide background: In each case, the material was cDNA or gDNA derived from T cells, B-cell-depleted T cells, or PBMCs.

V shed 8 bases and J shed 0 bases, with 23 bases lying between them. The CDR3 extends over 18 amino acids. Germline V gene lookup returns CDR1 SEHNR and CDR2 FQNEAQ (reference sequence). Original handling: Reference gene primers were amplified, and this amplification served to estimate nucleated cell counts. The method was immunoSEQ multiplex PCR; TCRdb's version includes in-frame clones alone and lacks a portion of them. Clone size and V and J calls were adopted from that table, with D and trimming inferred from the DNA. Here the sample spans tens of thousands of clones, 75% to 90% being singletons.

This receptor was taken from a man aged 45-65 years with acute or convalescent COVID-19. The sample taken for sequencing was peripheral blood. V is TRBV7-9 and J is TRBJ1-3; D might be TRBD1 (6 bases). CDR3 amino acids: CASPWTGTPLNSGNTIYF. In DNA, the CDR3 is TGTGCCAGCCCATGGACCGGGACACCCCTTAACTCTGGAAACACCATATATTTT.